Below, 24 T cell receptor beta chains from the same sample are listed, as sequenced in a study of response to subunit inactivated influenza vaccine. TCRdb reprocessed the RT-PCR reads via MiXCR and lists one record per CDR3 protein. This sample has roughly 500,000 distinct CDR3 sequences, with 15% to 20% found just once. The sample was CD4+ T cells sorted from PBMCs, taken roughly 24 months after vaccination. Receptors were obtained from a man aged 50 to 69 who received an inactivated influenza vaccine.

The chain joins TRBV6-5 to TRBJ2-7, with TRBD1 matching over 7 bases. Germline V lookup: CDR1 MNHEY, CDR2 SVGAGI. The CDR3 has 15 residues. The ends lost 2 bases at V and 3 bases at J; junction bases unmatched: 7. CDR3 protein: CASSYEGAAGYEQYF. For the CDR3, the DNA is TGTGCCAGCAGTTACGAGGGGGCGGCTGGCTACGAGCAGTACTTC.

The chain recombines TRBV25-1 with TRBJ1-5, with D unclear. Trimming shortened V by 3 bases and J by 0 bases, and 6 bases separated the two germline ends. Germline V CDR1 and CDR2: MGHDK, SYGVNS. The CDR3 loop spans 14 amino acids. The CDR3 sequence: CASSEAISNQPQHF. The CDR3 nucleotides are TGTGCCAGCAGTGAGGCCATTAGCAATCAGCCCCAGCATTTT.

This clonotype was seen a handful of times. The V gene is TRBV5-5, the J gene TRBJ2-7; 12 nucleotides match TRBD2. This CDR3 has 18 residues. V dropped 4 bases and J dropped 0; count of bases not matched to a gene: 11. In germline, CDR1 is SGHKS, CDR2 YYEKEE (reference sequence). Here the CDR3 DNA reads TGTGCCAGCAGCACAACTAGCGGGGGGAACTTATTCTCCTACGAGCAGTACTTC. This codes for CASSTTSGGNLFSYEQYF. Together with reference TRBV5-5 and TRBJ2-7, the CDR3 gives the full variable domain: DAGVTQSPTHLIKTRGQQVTLRCSPISGHKSVSWYQQVLGQGPQFIFQYYEKEERGRGNFPDRFSARQFPNYSSELNVNALLLGDSALYLCASSTTSGGNLFSYEQYFGPGTRLTVT.

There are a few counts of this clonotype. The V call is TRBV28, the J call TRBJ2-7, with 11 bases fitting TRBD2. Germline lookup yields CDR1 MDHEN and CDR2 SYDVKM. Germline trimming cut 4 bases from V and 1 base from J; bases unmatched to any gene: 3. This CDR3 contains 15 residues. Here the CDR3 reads CASSWASGGSYEQYF. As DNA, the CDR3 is TGTGCCAGCAGTTGGGCTAGCGGGGGGTCCTACGAGCAGTACTTC.

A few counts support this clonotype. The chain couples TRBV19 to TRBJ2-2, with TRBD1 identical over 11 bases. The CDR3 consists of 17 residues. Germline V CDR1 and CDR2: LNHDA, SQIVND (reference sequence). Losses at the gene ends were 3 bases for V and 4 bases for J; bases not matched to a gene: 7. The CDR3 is CASSIGQGAIGTGELFF. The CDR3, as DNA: TGTGCCAGTAGTATCGGACAGGGGGCAATCGGCACCGGGGAGCTGTTTTTT.

CDR3 sequence: CASSVGSHYEQYF. CDR3 nucleotides: TGTGCCAGCAGTGTAGGGAGTCACTACGAGCAGTACTTC. The V call is TRBV11-3, the J call TRBJ2-7; D might be TRBD2 (5 bases). V shed 6 bases and J shed 3 bases, with 12 bases lying between them. Germline assignment: CDR1 SGHNT and CDR2 YENEEA. This CDR3 spans 13 amino acids.

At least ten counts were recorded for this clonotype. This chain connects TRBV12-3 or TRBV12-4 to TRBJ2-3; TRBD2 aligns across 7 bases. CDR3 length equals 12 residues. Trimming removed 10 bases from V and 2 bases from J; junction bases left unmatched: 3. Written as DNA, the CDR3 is TGTGCCACCGGGAGGATCACAGATACGCAGTATTTT. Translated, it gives CATGRITDTQYF.

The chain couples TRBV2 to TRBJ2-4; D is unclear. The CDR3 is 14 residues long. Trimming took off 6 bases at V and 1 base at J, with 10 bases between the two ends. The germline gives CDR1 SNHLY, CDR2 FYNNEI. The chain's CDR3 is CASSPGFAKNIQYF. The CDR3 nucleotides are TGTGCCAGCAGCCCAGGATTCGCCAAAAACATTCAGTACTTC.

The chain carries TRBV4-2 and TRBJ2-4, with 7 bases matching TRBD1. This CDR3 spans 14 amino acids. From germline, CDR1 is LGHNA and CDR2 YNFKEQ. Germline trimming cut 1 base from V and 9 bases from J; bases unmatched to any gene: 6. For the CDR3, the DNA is TGTGCCAGCAGCCAAGCGACAGGGTCCGGCATTCAGTACTTC. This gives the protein CASSQATGSGIQYF.

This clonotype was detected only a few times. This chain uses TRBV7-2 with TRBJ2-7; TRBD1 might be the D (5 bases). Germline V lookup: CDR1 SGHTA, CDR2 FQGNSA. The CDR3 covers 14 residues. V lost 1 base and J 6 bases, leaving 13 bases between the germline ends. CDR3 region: CASSLGGRGFEQYF. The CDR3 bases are TGTGCCAGCAGCTTAGGGGGAAGGGGTTTCGAGCAGTACTTC.

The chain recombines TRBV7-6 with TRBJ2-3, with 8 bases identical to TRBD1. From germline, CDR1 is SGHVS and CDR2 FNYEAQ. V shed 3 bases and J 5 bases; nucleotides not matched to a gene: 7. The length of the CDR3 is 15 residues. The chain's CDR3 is CASSLQQGALDTQYF. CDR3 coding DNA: TGTGCCAGCAGCTTGCAGCAGGGGGCGTTAGATACGCAGTATTTT.

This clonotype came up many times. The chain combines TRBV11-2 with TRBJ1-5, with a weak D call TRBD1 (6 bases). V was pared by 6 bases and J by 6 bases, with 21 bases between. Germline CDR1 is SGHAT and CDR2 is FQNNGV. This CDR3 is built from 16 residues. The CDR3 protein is CASSHLRTDESQPQHF. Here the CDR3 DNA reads TGTGCCAGCAGTCATCTAAGGACAGATGAAAGTCAGCCCCAGCATTTT.

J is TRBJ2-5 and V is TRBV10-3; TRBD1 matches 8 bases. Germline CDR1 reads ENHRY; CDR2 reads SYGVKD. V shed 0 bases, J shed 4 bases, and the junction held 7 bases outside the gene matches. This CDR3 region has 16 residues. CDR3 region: CAISESTGGVLETQYF. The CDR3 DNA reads TGTGCCATCAGTGAGTCAACAGGGGGAGTATTAGAGACCCAGTACTTC.

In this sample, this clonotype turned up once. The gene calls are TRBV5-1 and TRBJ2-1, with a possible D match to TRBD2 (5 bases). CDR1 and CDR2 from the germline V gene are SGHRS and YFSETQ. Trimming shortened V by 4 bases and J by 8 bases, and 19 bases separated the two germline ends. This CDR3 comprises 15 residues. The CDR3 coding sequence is TGCGCCAGCAGCATACACGGGGTAGGTGTGGATGAGCAGTTCTTC. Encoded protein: CASSIHGVGVDEQFF. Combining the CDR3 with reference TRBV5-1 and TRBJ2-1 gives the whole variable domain KAGVTQTPRYLIKTRGQQVTLSCSPISGHRSVSWYQQTPGQGLQFLFEYFSETQRNKGNFPGRFSGRQFSNSRSEMNVSTLELGDSALYLCASSIHGVGVDEQFFGPGTRLTVL.

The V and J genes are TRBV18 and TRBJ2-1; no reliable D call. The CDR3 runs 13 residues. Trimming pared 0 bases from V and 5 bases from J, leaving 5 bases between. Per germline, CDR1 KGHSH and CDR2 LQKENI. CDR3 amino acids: CASSPPVNNEQFF. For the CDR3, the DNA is TGTGCCAGCTCACCACCCGTTAACAATGAGCAGTTCTTC.

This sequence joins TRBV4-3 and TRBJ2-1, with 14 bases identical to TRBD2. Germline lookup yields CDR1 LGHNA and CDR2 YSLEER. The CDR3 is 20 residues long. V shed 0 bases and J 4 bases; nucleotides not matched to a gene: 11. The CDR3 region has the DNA TGCGCCAGCAGCCAAGATTATTTCGGGACTAGCGGGGGTATATACAATGAGCAGTTCTTC. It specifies CASSQDYFGTSGGIYNEQFF.

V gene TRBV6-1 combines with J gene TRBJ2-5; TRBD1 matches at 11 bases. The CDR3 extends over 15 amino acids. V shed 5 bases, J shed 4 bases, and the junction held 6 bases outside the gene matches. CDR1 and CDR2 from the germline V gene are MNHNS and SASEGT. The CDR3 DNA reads TGTGCCAGCAGTACCCCCGGGACAGGGGGAGAGACCCAGTACTTC. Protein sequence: CASSTPGTGGETQYF.

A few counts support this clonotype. Here the CDR3 reads CASSLDFSGGASRNEQFF. The DNA of the CDR3 is TGTGCCAGCAGCTTGGATTTTAGCGGGGGGGCTTCGCGGAATGAGCAGTTCTTC. The V and J genes are TRBV5-5 and TRBJ2-1; 11 bases map to TRBD2. The CDR3 contains 18 residues. Unmatched junction bases numbered 12, after V lost 0 bases and J lost 7 bases. Germline-derived CDR1 and CDR2 are SGHKS and YYEKEE (reference sequence).

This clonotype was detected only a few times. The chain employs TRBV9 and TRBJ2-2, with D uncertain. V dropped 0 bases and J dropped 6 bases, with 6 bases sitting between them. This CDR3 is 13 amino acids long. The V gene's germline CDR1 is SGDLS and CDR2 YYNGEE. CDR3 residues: CASSVAEPGELFF. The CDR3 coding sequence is TGTGCCAGCAGCGTAGCAGAGCCCGGGGAGCTGTTTTTT.

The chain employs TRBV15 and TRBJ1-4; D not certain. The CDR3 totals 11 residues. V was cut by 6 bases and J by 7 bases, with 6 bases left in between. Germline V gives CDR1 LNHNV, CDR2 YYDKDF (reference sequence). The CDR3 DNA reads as TGTGCCACCAGTTGGGGTGAAAAACTGTTTTTT. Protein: CATSWGEKLFF.

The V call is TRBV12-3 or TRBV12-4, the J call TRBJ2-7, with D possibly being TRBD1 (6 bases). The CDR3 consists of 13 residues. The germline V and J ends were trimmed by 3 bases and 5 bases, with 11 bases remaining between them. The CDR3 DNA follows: TGTGCCAGCAGTTTGGTTGGGGGCGACGAGCAGTACTTC. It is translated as CASSLVGGDEQYF.

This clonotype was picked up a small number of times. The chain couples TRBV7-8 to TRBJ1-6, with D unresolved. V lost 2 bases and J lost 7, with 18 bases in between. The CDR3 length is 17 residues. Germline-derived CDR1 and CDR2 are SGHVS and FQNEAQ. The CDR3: CASSLKVRGARNSPLHF. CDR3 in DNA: TGTGCCAGCAGCTTAAAGGTCCGGGGAGCACGGAATTCACCCCTCCACTTT. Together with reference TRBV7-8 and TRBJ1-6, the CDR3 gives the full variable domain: GAGVSQSPRYKVAKRGQDVALRCDPISGHVSLFWYQQALGQGPEFLTYFQNEAQLDKSGLPSDRFFAERPEGSVSTLKIQRTQQEDSAVYLCASSLKVRGARNSPLHFGNGTRLTVT.

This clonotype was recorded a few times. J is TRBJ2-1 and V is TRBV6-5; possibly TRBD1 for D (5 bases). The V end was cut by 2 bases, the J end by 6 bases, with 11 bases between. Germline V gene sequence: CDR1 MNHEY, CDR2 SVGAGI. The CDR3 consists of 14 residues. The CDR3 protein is CASSYVGRGNEQFF. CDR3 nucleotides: TGTGCCAGCAGTTACGTGGGGCGCGGCAATGAGCAGTTCTTC.

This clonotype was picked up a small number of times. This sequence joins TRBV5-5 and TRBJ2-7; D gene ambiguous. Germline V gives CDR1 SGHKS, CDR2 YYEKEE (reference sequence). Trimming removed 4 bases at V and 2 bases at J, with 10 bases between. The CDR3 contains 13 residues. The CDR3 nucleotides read TGTGCCAGCAGCCCAACACCTGCCTACGAGCAGTACTTC. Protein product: CASSPTPAYEQYF.